This section outlines one TCR beta chain sequence together with its context. This sample was taken from a study of blood T cell repertoires in COVID-19. In the source study's methods: Reference gene primer amplification in the assay estimated nucleated cell counts. Measured with immunoSEQ multiplex PCR; TCRdb has only the in-frame clones, and not every one. V and J calls and clone size are those listed in that table; D and trimming were worked out from the DNA. The table lists under 300,000 clones, around nine tenths of them singletons. V was shortened by 4 bases and J by 8 bases, with 14 bases between the two germline ends. The length of the CDR3 is 13 residues. CDR1 KGHSY and CDR2 FQNENV come from the germline V gene. Adults between about 18 and 95 years of age took part from under 25 US areas.

Source material: PBMCs or T cells enriched from blood (not recorded which). The TCR was taken from a woman in her late teens or twenties who had recovered from COVID-19. The chain carries TRBV16 and TRBJ1-1, with D maybe TRBD1 (5 bases). CDR3 in DNA: TGTGCCAGCAGCCCGGTGGGGGGAGACGAAGCTTTCTTT. Its translation: CASSPVGGDEAFF.